This T cell receptor beta chain came from a study of T cell changes during pregnancy in multiple sclerosis. Clones were read by immunoSEQ multiplex PCR, and TCRdb kept only the in-frame ones, dropping some. This table has 50,000 to 75,000 clones, about nine tenths appearing once. The V segment lost 2 bases and the J segment 0 bases; nucleotides outside the gene matches: 6. The length of the CDR3 is 17 residues. CDR1 SGHTA and CDR2 FQGTGA come from the germline V gene. The source is a female donor in good health, enrolled as a control in a pregnancy study. This rearrangement joins TRBV7-3 to TRBJ1-4; TRBD1 agrees at 7 bases. Sample: peripheral blood, taken after pregnancy. The CDR3 coding sequence is TGTGCCAGCAGCTTAGTAACAGGGGACGCAACTAATGAAAAACTGTTTTTT. It translates to CASSLVTGDATNEKLFF.